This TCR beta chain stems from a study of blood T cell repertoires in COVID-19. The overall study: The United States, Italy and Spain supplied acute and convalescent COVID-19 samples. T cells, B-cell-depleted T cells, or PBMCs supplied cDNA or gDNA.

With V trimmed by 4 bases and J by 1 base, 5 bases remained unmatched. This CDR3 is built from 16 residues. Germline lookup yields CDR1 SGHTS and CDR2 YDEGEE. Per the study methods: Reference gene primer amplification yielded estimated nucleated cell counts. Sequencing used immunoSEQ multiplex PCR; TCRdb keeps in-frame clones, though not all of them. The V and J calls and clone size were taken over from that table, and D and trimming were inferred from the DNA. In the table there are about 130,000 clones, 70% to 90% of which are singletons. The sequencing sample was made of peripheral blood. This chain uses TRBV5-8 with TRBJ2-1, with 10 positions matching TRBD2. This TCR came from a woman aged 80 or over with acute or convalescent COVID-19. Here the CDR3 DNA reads TGTGCCAGCAGCCCTAGCGGGAGTTCTTCCTACAATGAGCAGTTCTTC. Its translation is CASSPSGSSSYNEQFF.